This T cell receptor (beta chain) was observed in a study of neurological immune-mediated disorders. Study-wide background: Disease course was recorded as relapsing-remitting for some 31 and secondary progressive for about 8.5% of the 34 multiple sclerosis patients. General study findings and limits: The greatest TCR clonal expansion appeared in HTLV-1-associated myelopathy and the smallest, falling below healthy controls, in multiple sclerosis. Neither clinical nor MRI features were associated with the multiple sclerosis repertoire cluster. Subjects shared no identical expanded-clone CDR3 amino acid sequences, suggesting private TCR-beta repertoires in all groups.

This clonotype was picked up many times. Its antigen is currently unknown. Germline V gene data show CDR1 as KGHDR and CDR2 as SFDVKD. Trimming left V 6 bases short and J 0 bases short, with 11 bases between. The CDR3 extends over 15 amino acids. TCRdb fed the 5' RACE reads into MiXCR, producing one record per CDR3 protein. The sample contains around 55,000 distinct CDR3 sequences, under 4.5% of which appear only once. The clonotype comes from a woman between 35 and 50 years old with multiple sclerosis. Source material: CD4+ T cells from blood. V usage is TRBV24-1 and J usage is TRBJ1-3, with D possibly being TRBD1 (6 bases). This CDR3 reads CATSSGAISGNTIYF. In DNA form, the CDR3 reads TGTGCCACCAGTTCAGGGGCGATCTCTGGAAACACCATATATTTT.